This TCR beta chain was profiled in a study of CXCR3-negative and CXCR3-positive naive CD8 T cells. Turning to the study itself: With about 1.5 +/- 0.3 million reads per library, the TRB reads numbered about 150 million in total.

CDR3 length equals 13 residues. Germline CDR1 reads SQVTM; CDR2 reads ANQGSEA. The TRB libraries of cDNA were built by UMI-labeled 5' RACE. TCRdb reprocessed the 5' RACE reads, with one entry per CDR3 protein and no DNA. Reported are approximately 52,000 distinct CDR3 sequences; the ten largest clones contain roughly 20%. Sequences were obtained from memory CD8+ T cells from blood. The TCR originated in a human donor in good health. Some clones in this sample may be carry-over from other donors' samples. V gene TRBV29-1 combines with J gene TRBJ2-7; TCRdb's assignment of TRBD2 cannot be checked, as there is no DNA. The CDR3 loop reads CSAAERGSYEQYF.